Listed here are 5 T cell receptor beta chains from one sample, sequenced in a study of beta chain features in type 1 diabetes. Since all of the isolated RNA was reverse transcribed, expressed TCRB transcripts were what got sequenced. Assay: immunoSEQ multiplex PCR; the TCRdb copy retains only in-frame clones and omits some. The sample holds about 340,000 clones; less than 9.5% are singletons and the top ten take around 0.44%. The sample was central memory CD4+ T cells from blood. These receptors all stem from a woman between 18 and 29 years old in good health.

A few counts support this clone. This chain connects TRBV2 to TRBJ2-3; TRBD2 aligns across 12 bases. Germline V gene lookup returns CDR1 SNHLY and CDR2 FYNNEI. The CDR3 is made up of 14 amino acids. Losses at the gene ends were 5 bases for V and 5 bases for J; bases not matched to a gene: 2. CDR3 sequence reads: CASSPSGRGDTQYF. In DNA, the CDR3 is TGTGCCAGCAGTCCTAGCGGGAGGGGAGATACGCAGTATTTT.

The rearrangement joins TRBV7-9 to TRBJ1-2, with 12 positions matching TRBD1. The CDR3 loop spans 14 amino acids. The germline CDR1 and CDR2 sequences are SEHNR and FQNEAQ (reference sequence). The V segment lost 5 bases and the J segment 7 bases; nucleotides outside the gene matches: 5. The CDR3 coding sequence is TGTGCCAGCAGCCCAGGGACAGGGGGCCTTGGCTACACCTTC. Its translation is CASSPGTGGLGYTF.

In this sample, this clone turned up many times. This chain joins TRBV19 and TRBJ2-6; D is undetermined. The CDR3 totals 14 residues. Germline values: CDR1 LNHDA, CDR2 SQIVND (reference sequence). Trimming cost V 5 bases and J 4 bases, with 9 bases left between them. CDR3 sequence (DNA): TGTGCCAGTAGTGTCCGTGGCGGGGCCAACGTCCTGACTTTC. Translating it yields CASSVRGGANVLTF.

Only one count was recorded for this clone. The chain uses TRBV18 and TRBJ2-2; TRBD2 is a possible D gene (6 bases). V gave up 1 base and J gave up 4 bases, with 10 bases separating them. Germline-derived CDR1 and CDR2 are KGHSH and LQKENI. This CDR3 is 15 amino acids long. DNA of the CDR3: TGTGCCAGCTCACCACTAGCGGAGGCCACCGGGGAGCTGTTTTTT. Amino acids: CASSPLAEATGELFF. The full variable domain, rest sourced from reference TRBV18 and TRBJ2-2, is NAGVMQNPRHLVRRRGQEARLRCSPMKGHSHVYWYRQLPEEGLKFMVYLQKENIIDESGMPKERFSAEFPKEGPSILRIQQVVRGDSAAYFCASSPLAEATGELFFGEGSRLTVL.

V and J are TRBV7-8 and TRBJ2-3; 12 bases line up with TRBD2. CDR3 length: 16 residues. The germline CDR1 and CDR2 sequences are SGHVS and FQNEAQ. Losses at the gene ends were 1 base for V and 6 bases for J; bases not matched to a gene: 5. CDR3 protein: CASSLGLAGVGDTQYF. CDR3 coding DNA: TGTGCCAGCAGCTTAGGACTAGCGGGAGTAGGGGATACGCAGTATTTT.